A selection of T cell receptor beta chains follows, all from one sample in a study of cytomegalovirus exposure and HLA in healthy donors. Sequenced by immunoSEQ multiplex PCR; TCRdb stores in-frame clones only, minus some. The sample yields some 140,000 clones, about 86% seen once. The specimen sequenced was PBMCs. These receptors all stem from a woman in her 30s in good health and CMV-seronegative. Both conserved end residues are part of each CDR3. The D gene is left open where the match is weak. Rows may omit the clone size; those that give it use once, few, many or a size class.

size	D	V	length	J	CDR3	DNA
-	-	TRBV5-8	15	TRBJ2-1	CASSLGQGGYNEQFF	TGTGCCAGCAGCTTGGGCCAGGGGGGTTACAATGAGCAGTTCTTC
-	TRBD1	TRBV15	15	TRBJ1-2	CATRGSPGQNYGYTF	TGTGCCACCAGGGGAAGCCCGGGACAGAACTATGGCTACACCTTC
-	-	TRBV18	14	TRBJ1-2	CASSPSEDNYGYTF	TGTGCCAGCTCACCTTCAGAGGATAACTATGGCTACACCTTC
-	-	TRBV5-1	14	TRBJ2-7	CASSWLASSYEQYF	TGCGCCAGCAGCTGGCTAGCTTCCTCCTACGAGCAGTACTTC
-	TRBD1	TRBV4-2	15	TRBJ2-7	CASSQQGQGLYEQYF	TGTGCCAGCAGCCAACAGGGACAGGGGCTATACGAGCAGTACTTC
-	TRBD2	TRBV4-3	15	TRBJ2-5	CASSQGTSGGETQYF	TGCGCCAGCAGCCAAGGGACTAGCGGGGGGGAGACCCAGTACTTC
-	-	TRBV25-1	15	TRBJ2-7	CASSEQEGGSNEQYF	TGTGCCAGCAGTGAACAAGAGGGAGGAAGTAACGAGCAGTACTTC
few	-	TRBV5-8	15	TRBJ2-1	CASSLAGSSYNEQFF	TGTGCCAGCAGCTTGGCGGGGTCCTCCTACAATGAGCAGTTCTTC
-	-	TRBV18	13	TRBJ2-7	CASSPPGGYEQYF	TGTGCCAGCTCACCACCAGGGGGCTACGAGCAGTACTTC
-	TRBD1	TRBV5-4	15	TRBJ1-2	CASSLITGGSDGYTF	TGTGCCAGCAGCTTGATTACAGGGGGCTCTGACGGCTACACCTTC
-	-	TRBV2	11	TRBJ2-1	CAVGAGSEQFF	TGTGCCGTAGGAGCCGGGTCGGAGCAGTTCTTC
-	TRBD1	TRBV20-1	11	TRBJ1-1	CSARDRGEAFF	TGCAGTGCGAGGGACAGGGGTGAAGCTTTCTTT
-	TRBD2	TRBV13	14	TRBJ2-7	CASSSGLARDEQYF	TGTGCCAGCAGCTCGGGACTAGCACGAGACGAGCAGTACTTC
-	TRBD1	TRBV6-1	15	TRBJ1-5	CASSLTGGGGQPQHF	TGTGCCAGCAGTTTGACAGGGGGGGGAGGTCAGCCCCAGCATTTT
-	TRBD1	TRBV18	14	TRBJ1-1	CASSPLQGGTEAFF	TGTGCCAGCTCACCGCTACAGGGGGGAACTGAAGCTTTCTTT
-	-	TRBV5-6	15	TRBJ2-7	CASSPKAGLSYEQYF	TGTGCCAGCAGCCCCAAGGCGGGGCTCTCCTACGAGCAGTACTTC
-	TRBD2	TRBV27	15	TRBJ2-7	CASSILAGGPYEQYF	TGTGCCAGCAGTATCCTAGCGGGGGGGCCCTACGAGCAGTACTTC
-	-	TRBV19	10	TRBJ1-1	CASEGVEAFF	TGTGCCAGCGAGGGGGTTGAAGCTTTCTTT
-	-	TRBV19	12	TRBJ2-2	CASTEGTGELFF	TGTGCCAGTACAGAGGGCACCGGGGAGCTGTTTTTT
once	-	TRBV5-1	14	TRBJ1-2	CASSPGGGPEGYTF	TGCGCCAGCAGCCCCGGCGGCGGTCCTGAAGGCTACACCTTC
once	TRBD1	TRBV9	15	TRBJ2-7	CASSVVATGANEQYF	TGTGCCAGCAGCGTAGTCGCGACAGGGGCTAACGAGCAGTACTTC
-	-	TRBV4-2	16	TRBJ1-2	CASSHPPGGARDGYTF	TGTGCCAGCAGCCATCCCCCGGGGGGGGCGCGAGACGGCTACACCTTC
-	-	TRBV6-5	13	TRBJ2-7	CASSRPGDYEQYF	TGTGCCAGCAGTCGACCAGGGGACTACGAGCAGTACTTC
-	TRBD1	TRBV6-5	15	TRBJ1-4	CASRRTGYSNEKLFF	TGTGCCAGCAGGCGGACAGGGTATTCGAATGAAAAACTGTTTTTT
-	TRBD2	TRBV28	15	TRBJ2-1	CASRASGGPYNEQFF	TGTGCCAGCAGAGCATCGGGAGGGCCTTACAATGAGCAGTTCTTC
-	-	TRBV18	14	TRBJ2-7	CASSPDGQTYEQYF	TGTGCCAGCTCACCAGACGGACAAACCTACGAGCAGTACTTC
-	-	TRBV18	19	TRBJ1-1	CASSPPVFGLGIRGTEAFF	TGTGCCAGCTCACCACCGGTTTTTGGTTTGGGTATTAGGGGCACTGAAGCTTTCTTT
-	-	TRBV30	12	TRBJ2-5	CAWNGLDETQYF	TGTGCCTGGAATGGACTGGACGAGACCCAGTACTTC
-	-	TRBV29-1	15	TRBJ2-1	CSVEVPTSHYNEQFF	TGCAGCGTTGAAGTCCCTACCTCGCACTACAATGAGCAGTTCTTC
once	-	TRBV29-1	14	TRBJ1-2	CSVHTGTVPDGYTF	TGCAGCGTCCATACCGGGACTGTTCCCGACGGCTACACCTTC
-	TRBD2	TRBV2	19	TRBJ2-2	CASSEVLSVREGDTGELFF	TGTGCCAGCAGTGAGGTCTTGTCTGTCAGGGAGGGTGACACCGGGGAGCTGTTTTTT
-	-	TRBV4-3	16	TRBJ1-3	CASSQDAQGLGETIYF	TGCGCCAGCAGCCAAGATGCGCAGGGACTAGGGGAGACCATATATTTT
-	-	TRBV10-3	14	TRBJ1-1	CAISFQGSNTEAFF	TGTGCCATCAGTTTCCAGGGATCGAACACTGAAGCTTTCTTT
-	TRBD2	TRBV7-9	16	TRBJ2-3	CASSYGTSGSTDTQYF	TGTGCCAGCAGCTACGGGACTAGCGGGAGCACAGATACGCAGTATTTT
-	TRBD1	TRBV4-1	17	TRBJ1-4	CASSQDWGGQANEKLFF	TGCGCCAGCAGCCAAGATTGGGGAGGACAGGCTAATGAAAAACTGTTTTTT
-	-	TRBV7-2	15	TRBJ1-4	CASSLVARTNEKLFF	TGTGCCAGCAGCTTAGTTGCCCGGACTAATGAAAAACTGTTTTTT
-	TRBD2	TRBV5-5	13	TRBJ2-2	CASSLGLAGELFF	TGTGCCAGCAGCCTAGGACTAGCCGGGGAGCTGTTTTTT
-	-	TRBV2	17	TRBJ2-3	CASSESSGASRTDTQYF	TGTGCCAGCAGTGAGTCAAGTGGGGCTAGTCGCACAGATACGCAGTATTTT
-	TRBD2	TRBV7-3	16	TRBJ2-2	CASSPSGRANTRELFF	TGTGCCAGCAGTCCTAGCGGGAGGGCGAACACCAGGGAGCTGTTTTTT
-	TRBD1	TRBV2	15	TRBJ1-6	CASSTTGFNNSPLHF	TGTGCCAGCAGTACGACAGGGTTCAATAATTCACCCCTCCACTTT